This T cell receptor beta chain was retrieved from a study of shared clonotypes between healthy human individuals. Healthy and HIV-negative, the adult donors had no recent acute infections or vaccinations. Among the donors, all were Caucasian adults who lived in Nashville, Tennessee. A note on this clone: With only one base between it and a far larger clone, this is likely a read error.

TCRdb's table, derived via immunoSEQ multiplex PCR, lists solely in-frame clones and lacks some. Of nearly 500,000 clones in the sample, over 65% were seen once. The CDR3 has 15 residues. V lost 7 bases and J 3 bases, leaving 19 bases between the germline ends. Germline V gene data show CDR1 as MDHEN and CDR2 as SYDVKM. This receptor was taken from a woman aged 35 to 49 in good health. Some clones in this sample may be carry-over from other donors' samples. This chain links TRBV28 with TRBJ2-7; perhaps TRBD2 as D (6 bases). Sequencing was done on a sample of PBMCs. CDR3 sequence (DNA): TGTGCCAGCACCACCACGGGGGATTCCCTCTACGAGCAGTACTTC. Protein: CASTTTGDSLYEQYF.